The entry below describes one T cell receptor (beta chain). Its antigen is not identified. The data originate from a study of type 1 and type 2 diabetes patients. About the research overall: The cohort mixed type 1 diabetes, type 2 diabetes and nondiabetic donors. A total of 15 million to 20 million paired-end reads came from the whole study. Findings of the study overall: Type 2 diabetes repertoires were more diverse than type 1 diabetes repertoires.

Other autoimmune diseases and infections within the past four weeks excluded donors. Genomic DNA was the PCR template. Multiplex PCR with 30 forward and 13 reverse primers amplified the TCR beta CDR3. TCRdb reprocessed the multiplex PCR reads via MiXCR and lists one record per CDR3 protein. The sample has fewer than 350,000 distinct CDR3 sequences, roughly 48% seen once. Trimming took 1 base from V and 4 from J; bases not matched to a gene: 7. Germline V CDR1 and CDR2: SGHTA, FQGNSA. The CDR3 loop spans 17 amino acids. The sequencing sample was made of peripheral blood mononuclear cells (PBMCs). The V call is TRBV7-2, the J call TRBJ2-1; 10 bases are shared with TRBD2. This TCR was recovered from a man younger than 35 with type 2 diabetes. CDR3 loop: CASSLGPTSGEYNEQFF. The CDR3 bases are TGTGCCAGCAGCTTAGGCCCCACTAGCGGGGAGTACAATGAGCAGTTCTTC.